Given below is one T cell receptor beta chain in context. What it binds is not known. This entry belongs to a study of shared clonotypes between healthy human individuals. The assay was run at deep level. Using immunoSEQ multiplex PCR, the repertoire was profiled, and TCRdb retains in-frame clones only, with some absent. The repertoire holds over 2,000,000 clones, around 93% seen once, with around 1.7% in the top ten. Whole-study results and caveats: Limited genetic and exposure-history diversity came from having few donors.

The CDR3 is made up of 17 amino acids. After removal of 5 bases from V and 1 base from J, the junction contained 13 bases not matched to a gene. Germline CDR1 and CDR2: SEHNR and FQNEAQ (reference sequence). Naive CD8 isolation took CD45RO-negative cells positively selected for CCR7 and excluded terminally differentiated effector memory CD45RA+ cells. This sequence joins TRBV7-9 and TRBJ1-1; 7 positions match TRBD1. The clonotype originates from a man younger than 35 in good health. Some clones in this sample may be carry-over from other donors' samples. The material sequenced was naive CD8+ T cells from PBMCs. The CDR3 DNA reads as TGTGCCAGCAGCGTCCAGGGGGGGTCAAGGAGGAACACTGAAGCTTTCTTT. Amino acid sequence: CASSVQGGSRRNTEAFF.